A selection of T cell receptor beta chains follows, all from one sample in a study of CD8 T cells in ankylosing spondylitis. MiXCR was run by TCRdb on the 5' RACE reads, yielding one entry per CDR3 protein. This table has 350,000 to 450,000 distinct CDR3 sequences, about 20% appearing once. Source material: blood, either unsorted or a sorted T cell fraction (not recorded which). These TCRs come from a male donor with ankylosing spondylitis or in good health (not recorded which). CDR3s include the opening cysteine and the closing phenylalanine or tryptophan. The D gene is left open where the match is weak. Clone size appears in some rows only: once, few, many, or a class for an expanded clone.

V: TRBV5-1
J: TRBJ1-1
size: few
D: -
DNA: TGCGCCAGCAGCTTGGAATTTCGGGGGAGGACTGAAGCTTTCTTT
CDR3: CASSLEFRGRTEAFF

V: TRBV20-1
J: TRBJ2-7
size: few
D: -
DNA: TGCAGTGCCAGGTTCGGCTCCTACGAGCAGTACTTC
CDR3: CSARFGSYEQYF

V: TRBV2
J: TRBJ2-1
size: -
D: TRBD2
DNA: TGTGCCAGCAGTGAAGGGGGGGGGGGCTCCTACAATGAGCAGTTCTTC
CDR3: CASSEGGGGSYNEQFF

V: TRBV2
J: TRBJ2-7
size: few
D: -
DNA: TGTGCCAGCACAAAGGATACCTACGAGCAGTACTTC
CDR3: CASTKDTYEQYF

V: TRBV29-1
J: TRBJ2-4
size: -
D: -
DNA: TGCAGCGTTGAAGGTGTTCGCGGCAGTACCAAAAACATTCAGTACTTC
CDR3: CSVEGVRGSTKNIQYF

V: TRBV5-4
J: TRBJ2-3
size: -
D: -
DNA: TGTGCCAGCAGCCTCCCGGGTTTCACCACAGATACGCAGTATTTT
CDR3: CASSLPGFTTDTQYF

V: TRBV27
J: TRBJ2-7
size: few
D: TRBD1
DNA: TGTGCCAGCAGCCACAGGGACAGGACCTACGAGCAGTACTTC
CDR3: CASSHRDRTYEQYF

V: TRBV10-3
J: TRBJ2-3
size: once
D: TRBD2
DNA: TGTGCCATCAGTTTCCGACTAGCGGGGGGAGGTGGCACAGATACGCAGTATTTT
CDR3: CAISFRLAGGGGTDTQYF

V: TRBV4-1
J: TRBJ2-4
size: many
D: -
DNA: TGCGCCAGCAGCTTAGGGGTAGGCAAAAACATTCAGTACTTC
CDR3: CASSLGVGKNIQYF

V: TRBV13
J: TRBJ2-3
size: -
D: TRBD2
DNA: TGTGCCAGCAGCGCACTAGCGGTCACAGATACGCAGTATTTT
CDR3: CASSALAVTDTQYF

V: TRBV12-3/TRBV12-4
J: TRBJ1-2
size: few
D: -
DNA: TGTGCCAGCAGTTTAGTAGGGTACGGTCAGCGTAACTATGGCTACACCTTC
CDR3: CASSLVGYGQRNYGYTF

V: TRBV30
J: TRBJ2-7
size: -
D: TRBD1
DNA: TGTGCCTGGAGTATCGGACAGGGATTAGACTACGAGCAGTACTTC
CDR3: CAWSIGQGLDYEQYF

V: TRBV12-3/TRBV12-4
J: TRBJ2-7
size: few
D: TRBD2
DNA: TGTGCCAGCAGTCCAGTCCCGGGACTAGCGGGGGGGCCCTACGAGCAGTACTTC
CDR3: CASSPVPGLAGGPYEQYF

V: TRBV4-1
J: TRBJ2-7
size: few
D: -
DNA: TGCGCCAGCAGCCAAGGCTCTAGCGACTCCTACGAGCAGTACTTC
CDR3: CASSQGSSDSYEQYF

V: TRBV4-1
J: TRBJ2-5
size: -
D: -
DNA: TGCGCCAGCAGCCAAGATCTAGAGCTGCCCCAAGAGACCCAGTACTTC
CDR3: CASSQDLELPQETQYF

V: TRBV9
J: TRBJ2-2
size: -
D: -
DNA: TGTGCCAGCAGCCATTTCCCGGGAACCGGGGAGCTGTTTTTT
CDR3: CASSHFPGTGELFF